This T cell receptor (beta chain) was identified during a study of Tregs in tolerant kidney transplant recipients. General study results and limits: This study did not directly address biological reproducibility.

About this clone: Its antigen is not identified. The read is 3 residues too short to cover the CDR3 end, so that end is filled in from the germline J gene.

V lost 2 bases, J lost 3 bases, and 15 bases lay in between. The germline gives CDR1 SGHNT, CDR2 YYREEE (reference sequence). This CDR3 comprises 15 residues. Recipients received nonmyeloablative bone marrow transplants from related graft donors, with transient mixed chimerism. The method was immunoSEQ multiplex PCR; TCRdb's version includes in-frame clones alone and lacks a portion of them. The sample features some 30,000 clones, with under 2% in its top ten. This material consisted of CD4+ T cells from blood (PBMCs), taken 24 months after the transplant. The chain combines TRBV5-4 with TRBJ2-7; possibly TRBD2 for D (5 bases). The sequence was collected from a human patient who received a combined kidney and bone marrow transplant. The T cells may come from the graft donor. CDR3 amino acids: CASSFEGTLNYEQYF. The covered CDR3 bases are TGTGCCAGCAGCTTTGAGGGTACTCTAAACTACGAG.